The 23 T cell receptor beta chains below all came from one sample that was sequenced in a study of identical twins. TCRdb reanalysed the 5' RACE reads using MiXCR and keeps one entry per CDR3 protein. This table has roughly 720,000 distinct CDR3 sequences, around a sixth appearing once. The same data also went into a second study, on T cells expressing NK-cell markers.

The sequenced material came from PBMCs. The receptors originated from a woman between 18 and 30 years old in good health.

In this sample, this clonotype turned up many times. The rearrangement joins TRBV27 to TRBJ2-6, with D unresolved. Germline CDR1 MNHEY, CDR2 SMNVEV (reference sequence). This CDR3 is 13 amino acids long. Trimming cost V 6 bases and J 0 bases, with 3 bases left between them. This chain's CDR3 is CASRASGANVLTF. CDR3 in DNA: TGTGCCAGCAGGGCCTCTGGGGCCAACGTCCTGACTTTC.

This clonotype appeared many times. The CDR3 is CASSSPGQASAGYGYTF. CDR3 DNA: TGCGCCAGCAGCTCCCCCGGGCAGGCCAGTGCGGGGTATGGCTACACCTTC. The chain has TRBV5-1 and TRBJ1-2; no clear D gene. CDR3 length: 17 residues. Germline assignment: CDR1 SGHRS and CDR2 YFSETQ. V was cut by 3 bases and J by 5 bases, with 23 bases left in between.

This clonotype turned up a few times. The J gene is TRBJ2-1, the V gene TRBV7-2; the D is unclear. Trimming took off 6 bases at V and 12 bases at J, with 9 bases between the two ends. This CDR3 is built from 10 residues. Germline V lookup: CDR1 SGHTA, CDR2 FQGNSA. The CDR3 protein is CASRGGWQFF. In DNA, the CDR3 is TGTGCCAGCAGGGGTGGTTGGCAGTTCTTC.

The CDR3 region is CASSLMTGGDGAEAFF. The CDR3 DNA reads TGCGCCAGCTCCCTGATGACAGGGGGGGATGGCGCTGAAGCTTTCTTT. The chain links TRBV4-3 to TRBJ1-1; 9 positions match TRBD1. Germline V gene lookup returns CDR1 LGHNA and CDR2 YSLEER. With V trimmed by 8 bases and J by 6 bases, 16 bases remained unmatched. CDR3 length: 16 residues.

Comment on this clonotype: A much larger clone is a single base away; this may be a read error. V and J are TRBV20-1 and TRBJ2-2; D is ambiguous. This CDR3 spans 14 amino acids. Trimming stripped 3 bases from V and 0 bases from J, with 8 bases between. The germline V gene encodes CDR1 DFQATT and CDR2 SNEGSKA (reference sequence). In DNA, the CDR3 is TGCAGTGCTAGCAGGCTAGCGAACACCGGGGAGCTGTTTTTT. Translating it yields CSASRLANTGELFF.

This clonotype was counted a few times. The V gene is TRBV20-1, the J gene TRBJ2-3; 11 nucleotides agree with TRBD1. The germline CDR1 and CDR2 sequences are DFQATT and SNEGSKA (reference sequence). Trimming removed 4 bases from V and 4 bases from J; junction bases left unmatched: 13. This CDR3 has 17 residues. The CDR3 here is CSAKQPGQGARADTQYF. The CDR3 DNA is TGCAGTGCTAAACAGCCCGGACAGGGGGCGCGAGCAGATACGCAGTATTTT.

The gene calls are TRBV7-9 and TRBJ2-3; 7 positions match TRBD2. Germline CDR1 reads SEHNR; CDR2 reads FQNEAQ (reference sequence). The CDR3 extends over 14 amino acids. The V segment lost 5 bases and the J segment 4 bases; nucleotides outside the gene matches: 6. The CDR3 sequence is CASSPSGAADTQYF. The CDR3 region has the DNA TGTGCCAGCAGCCCGAGCGGGGCGGCAGATACGCAGTATTTT.

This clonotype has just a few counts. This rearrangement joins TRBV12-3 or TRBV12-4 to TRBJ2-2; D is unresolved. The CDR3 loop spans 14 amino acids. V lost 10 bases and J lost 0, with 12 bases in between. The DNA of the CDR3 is TGTGCCACTAGGGCCCGTTCGAACACCGGGGAGCTGTTTTTT. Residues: CATRARSNTGELFF.

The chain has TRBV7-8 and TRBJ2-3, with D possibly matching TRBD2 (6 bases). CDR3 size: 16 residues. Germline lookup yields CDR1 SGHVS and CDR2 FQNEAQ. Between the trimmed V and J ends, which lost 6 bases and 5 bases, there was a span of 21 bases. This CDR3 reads CASSVSSSGVGDTQYF. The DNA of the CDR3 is TGTGCCAGCAGTGTTAGCTCGTCGGGAGTAGGAGATACGCAGTATTTT.

CDR3 coding DNA: TGTGCCAGCAGCCTCCCCACTAGCGGGTACGAGCAGTACTTC. The encoded protein is CASSLPTSGYEQYF. This rearrangement joins TRBV21-1 to TRBJ2-7; TRBD2 is taken as the D call from the table, unchecked against the DNA. TRBV21-1 is flagged as a pseudogene. CDR3 size: 14 residues.

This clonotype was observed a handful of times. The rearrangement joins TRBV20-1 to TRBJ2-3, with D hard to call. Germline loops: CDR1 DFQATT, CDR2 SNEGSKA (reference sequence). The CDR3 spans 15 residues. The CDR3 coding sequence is TGCAGCGCGCTTAGTATGGTCCACGGTACAGATACGCAGTATTTT. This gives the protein CSALSMVHGTDTQYF.

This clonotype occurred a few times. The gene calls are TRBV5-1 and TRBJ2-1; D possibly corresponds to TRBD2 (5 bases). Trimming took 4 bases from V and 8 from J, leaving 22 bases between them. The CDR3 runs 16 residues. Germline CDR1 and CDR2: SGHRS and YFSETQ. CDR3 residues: CASSPPTGMVSDEQFF. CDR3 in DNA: TGCGCCAGCAGCCCCCCCACGGGGATGGTCTCGGATGAGCAGTTCTTC.

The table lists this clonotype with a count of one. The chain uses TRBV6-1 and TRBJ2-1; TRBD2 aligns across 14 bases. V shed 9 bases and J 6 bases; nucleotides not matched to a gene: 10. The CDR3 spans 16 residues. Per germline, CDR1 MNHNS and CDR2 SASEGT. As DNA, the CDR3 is TGTGCCAGTACAACCCGGGGACTAGCGGGAGCCAATGAGCAGTTCTTC. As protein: CASTTRGLAGANEQFF.

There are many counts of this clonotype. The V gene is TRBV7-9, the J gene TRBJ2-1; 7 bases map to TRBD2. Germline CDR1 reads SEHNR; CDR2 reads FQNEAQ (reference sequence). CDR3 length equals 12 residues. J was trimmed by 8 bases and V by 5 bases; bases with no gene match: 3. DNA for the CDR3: TGTGCCAGCAGCCGTGGGGGGGATGAGCAGTTCTTC. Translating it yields CASSRGGDEQFF. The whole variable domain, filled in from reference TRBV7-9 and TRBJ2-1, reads DTGVSQNPRHKITKRGQNVTFRCDPISEHNRLYWYRQTLGQGPEFLTYFQNEAQLEKSRLLSDRFSAERPKGSFSTLEIQRTEQGDSAMYLCASSRGGDEQFFGPGTRLTVL.

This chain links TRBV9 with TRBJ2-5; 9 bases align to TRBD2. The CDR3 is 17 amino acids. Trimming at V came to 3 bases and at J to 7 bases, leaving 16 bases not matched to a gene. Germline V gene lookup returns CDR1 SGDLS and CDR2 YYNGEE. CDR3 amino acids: CASSEGKAGGPRGTQYF. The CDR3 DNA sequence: TGTGCCAGCAGCGAAGGGAAAGCGGGGGGTCCTAGGGGGACCCAGTACTTC.

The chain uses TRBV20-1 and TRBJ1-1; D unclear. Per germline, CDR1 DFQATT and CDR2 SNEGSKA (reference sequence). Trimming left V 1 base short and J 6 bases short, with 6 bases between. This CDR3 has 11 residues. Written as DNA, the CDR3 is TGCAGTGCTAGAGGGCGGCCTGAAGCTTTCTTT. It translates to CSARGRPEAFF.

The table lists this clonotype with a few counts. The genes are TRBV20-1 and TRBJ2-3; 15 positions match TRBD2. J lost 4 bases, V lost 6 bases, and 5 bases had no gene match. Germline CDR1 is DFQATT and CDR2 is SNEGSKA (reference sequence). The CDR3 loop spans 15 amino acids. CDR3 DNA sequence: TGCAGTGCCCAACGGACTAGCGGGAGGGCAGATACGCAGTATTTT. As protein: CSAQRTSGRADTQYF.

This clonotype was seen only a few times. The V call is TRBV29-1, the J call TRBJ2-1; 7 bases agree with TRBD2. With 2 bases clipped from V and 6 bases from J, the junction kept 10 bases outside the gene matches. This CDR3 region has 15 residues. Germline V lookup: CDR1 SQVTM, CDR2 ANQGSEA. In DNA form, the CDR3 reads TGCAGCGTTGAAACAAGAGGGAGGGCCGGCAATGAGCAGTTCTTC. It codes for CSVETRGRAGNEQFF.

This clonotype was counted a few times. CDR3 sequence reads: CSASRVAGDSETQYF. The CDR3 coding sequence is TGCAGTGCTAGTCGGGTAGCGGGAGATTCGGAGACCCAGTACTTC. This chain joins TRBV20-1 and TRBJ2-5, with TRBD2 matching over 9 bases. V shed 3 bases and J 5 bases; nucleotides not matched to a gene: 10. The CDR3 runs to 15 residues. Germline loops: CDR1 DFQATT, CDR2 SNEGSKA (reference sequence).

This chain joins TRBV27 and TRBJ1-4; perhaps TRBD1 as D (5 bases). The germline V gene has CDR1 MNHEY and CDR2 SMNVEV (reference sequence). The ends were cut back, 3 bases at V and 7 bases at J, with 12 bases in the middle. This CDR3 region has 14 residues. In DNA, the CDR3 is TGTGCCAGCAGTTTCTCAGGGTCGGTTGAAAAACTGTTTTTT. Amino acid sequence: CASSFSGSVEKLFF.

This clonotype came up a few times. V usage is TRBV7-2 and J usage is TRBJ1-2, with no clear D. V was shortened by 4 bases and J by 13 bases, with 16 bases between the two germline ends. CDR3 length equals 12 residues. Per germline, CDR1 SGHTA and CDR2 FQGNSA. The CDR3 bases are TGTGCCAGCAGCTCAAATATTGGATATTTCACCTTC. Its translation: CASSSNIGYFTF.

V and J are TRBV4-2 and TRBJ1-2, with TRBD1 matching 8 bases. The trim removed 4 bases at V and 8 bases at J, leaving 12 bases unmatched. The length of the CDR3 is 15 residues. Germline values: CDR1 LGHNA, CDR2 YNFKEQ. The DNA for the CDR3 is TGTGCCAGCAGCCGCCCGGGACAGGAAGGGTGGGGCTACACCTTC. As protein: CASSRPGQEGWGYTF.

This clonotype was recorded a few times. The DNA of the CDR3 is TGTGCCAGCAGTTTAAAGGCCCAGGGCGGGACAGATACGCAGTATTTT. It is translated as CASSLKAQGGTDTQYF. V gene TRBV12-3 or TRBV12-4 combines with J gene TRBJ2-3; the D call may be TRBD1 or TRBD2 (5 bases each). This CDR3 is 16 amino acids long. V lost 2 bases, J lost 3 bases, and 15 bases lay in between.